This T cell receptor beta chain was sequenced during a study of T cell repertoires in cytomegalovirus infection. Study as a whole: CMV epitopes in the study were HLA-C-restricted (recently identified) and HLA-B-restricted (well studied). It can be stated that public TCR beta signatures indicated CMV infection as well as a matching HLA type.

Comment on this clonotype: Its cognate antigen is unknown.

TCRdb re-called the reads through MiXCR, storing one row per CDR3 protein. The sample shows tens of thousands of distinct CDR3 sequences, under 20% of them seen only once. Overall study findings and caveats: The cumulative frequency of public TCR beta families identified carriers of CMV plus the relevant HLA. Ex vivo responses were dominated by HLA-C-restricted CMV-specific TCR beta clonotypes.

This CDR3 is built from 13 residues. Germline V CDR1 and CDR2: MNHEY, SMNVEV (reference sequence). Trimming took 8 bases from V and 5 from J; bases not matched to a gene: 6. This clonotype originated in a human donor in good health (CMV status not recorded). Some clones in this sample may be carry-over from other donors' samples. This rearrangement joins TRBV27 to TRBJ1-5; 7 nucleotides align to TRBD1. Sequencing used CD8+ T cells from cultured PBMCs, obtained from culture after CMV antigen stimulation. DNA for the CDR3: TGTGCCAGCTCTATAGGGGGCCATCAGCCCCAGCATTTT. Amino acid sequence: CASSIGGHQPQHF.